One and the same sample provided the 21 T cell receptor beta chains below, sequenced in a study of shared clonotypes between healthy human individuals. Assay: immunoSEQ multiplex PCR; the TCRdb copy retains only in-frame clones and omits some. Among roughly 2.4 million clones listed, around 95% were seen once. The sequencing input was naive CD4+ T cells sorted from blood. Indicated subset: CD45RA+ positively selected. The receptors originated from a man younger than 35 in good health.

This clone is a singleton in its sample. This rearrangement joins TRBV10-1 to TRBJ2-1, with 10 bases lining up with TRBD2. The germline CDR1 and CDR2 sequences are WNHNN and SYGVQD (reference sequence). The CDR3 is made up of 16 amino acids. Trimming at V came to 3 bases and at J to 9 bases, leaving 11 bases not matched to a gene. CDR3 protein: CASSDPGTSDFSEQFF. For the CDR3, the DNA is TGCGCCAGCAGTGATCCGGGGACTAGCGATTTTAGTGAGCAGTTCTTC.

The CDR3: CASSESGGSGISYNEQFF. The CDR3, as DNA: TGCGCCAGCAGTGAGTCGGGTGGTAGCGGGATCTCCTACAATGAGCAGTTCTTC. The J gene is TRBJ2-1, the V gene TRBV10-1; 8 bases match TRBD2. The CDR3 is 18 amino acids. With V trimmed by 0 bases and J by 0 bases, 7 bases remained unmatched. CDR1 is WNHNN, CDR2 SYGVQD, per germline (reference sequence).

This rearrangement joins TRBV5-1 to TRBJ2-1; unclear D gene. The CDR3 loop spans 13 amino acids. Trimming removed 1 base from V and 5 bases from J, with 7 bases in between. In germline, CDR1 is SGHRS, CDR2 YFSETQ. This chain's CDR3 is CASSLNVNNEQFF. DNA of the CDR3: TGCGCCAGCAGCTTGAATGTAAACAATGAGCAGTTCTTC.

V and J are TRBV13 and TRBJ2-5; the D is unclear. Germline CDR1 is PRHDT and CDR2 is FYEKMQ (reference sequence). The germline V and J ends were trimmed by 1 base and 0 bases, with 15 bases remaining between them. CDR3 size: 17 residues. The CDR3 bases are TGTGCCAGCAGCTTAGCGCAGGCCATTACGTACCAAGAGACCCAGTACTTC. Its protein is CASSLAQAITYQETQYF.

The chain is built from TRBV7-3 and TRBJ2-5; 9 nucleotides align to TRBD1. This CDR3 is 15 amino acids long. The junction had 8 bases not matched to a gene; V was cut back by 4 bases and J by 5 bases. The V gene's germline CDR1 is SGHTA and CDR2 FQGTGA. The CDR3 DNA sequence: TGTGCCAGCAGCTGGGGACAGGGTTTGGGGGAGACCCAGTACTTC. Encoded protein: CASSWGQGLGETQYF.

A single count supports this clone. Other DNA variants within this sample encode the same CDR3. This chain uses TRBV4-1 with TRBJ2-1; 10 nucleotides agree with TRBD1. V was clipped by 2 bases and J by 7 bases; unmatched bases: 2. CDR3 length: 14 residues. Germline V CDR1 and CDR2: MGHRA, YSYEKL. CDR3: CASSQRDRGNEQFF. The CDR3 DNA reads TGCGCCAGCAGCCAACGGGACAGGGGTAATGAGCAGTTCTTC.

V and J are TRBV18 and TRBJ2-7, with 9 bases lining up with TRBD1. The CDR3 spans 16 residues. The germline V gene has CDR1 KGHSH and CDR2 LQKENI. The V and J ends lost 0 bases and 1 base, in that order; junction bases with no gene match: 4. The CDR3 sequence: CASSPPSGTGSYEQYF. CDR3 bases: TGTGCCAGCTCACCACCTAGTGGGACAGGGTCCTACGAGCAGTACTTC.

This CDR3 reads CASSLEHGEDTQYF. CDR3 bases: TGCGCCAGCAGCTTGGAACACGGGGAAGATACGCAGTATTTT. The chain couples TRBV5-1 to TRBJ2-3, with D possibly being TRBD2 (5 bases). The CDR3 spans 14 residues. CDR1 is SGHRS and CDR2 is YFSETQ in the germline V gene. The V end was cut by 0 bases, the J end by 5 bases, with 10 bases between.

This sequence joins TRBV18 and TRBJ2-7; no reliable D call. Germline CDR1 reads KGHSH; CDR2 reads LQKENI. This CDR3 contains 12 residues. V was clipped by 5 bases and J by 3 bases, with 8 bases between them. CDR3 residues: CASSDSYYEQYF. The CDR3 DNA reads as TGTGCCAGCTCAGATTCTTACTACGAGCAGTACTTC.

V usage is TRBV30 and J usage is TRBJ1-6, with TRBD1 as a possible D gene (6 bases). V lost 4 bases to trimming and J lost 10 bases, with 14 bases between them. CDR3 size: 13 residues. CDR1 is GTSNPN and CDR2 is SVGIG in the germline V gene (reference sequence). This chain's CDR3 is CAWTGGARSPLHF. In nucleotides, the CDR3 is TGTGCCTGGACGGGGGGGGCACGGTCACCCCTCCACTTT.

The V and J genes are TRBV11-2 and TRBJ2-5; TRBD1 agrees at 8 bases. This CDR3 is built from 14 residues. Per the germline V gene, CDR1 is SGHAT and CDR2 is FQNNGV. The trim removed 2 bases at V and 5 bases at J, leaving 4 bases unmatched. The chain's CDR3 is CASSLLRQGETQYF. The CDR3 DNA reads as TGTGCCAGCAGCTTACTTCGACAGGGGGAGACCCAGTACTTC.

V and J are TRBV5-1 and TRBJ2-6; D not certain. CDR3 length: 15 residues. The V end lost 6 bases, the J end lost 0 bases, and 10 bases lay between the germline ends. CDR1 is SGHRS, CDR2 YFSETQ, per germline. CDR3 nucleotides: TGCGCCAGCAAGTCCAGCCTCTCTGGGGCCAACGTCCTGACTTTC. Encoded protein: CASKSSLSGANVLTF.

The V and J genes are TRBV27 and TRBJ2-7; D possibly corresponds to TRBD2 (5 bases). Germline CDR1 MNHEY, CDR2 SMNVEV (reference sequence). V was shortened by 4 bases and J by 7 bases, with 20 bases between the two germline ends. CDR3 length: 15 residues. The CDR3 DNA is TGTGCCAGCAGTTATCAGACAACGGGCTCGGGGGAGCAGTACTTC. Translated, it gives CASSYQTTGSGEQYF.

The V call is TRBV18, the J call TRBJ1-5; no definite D call. CDR1 and CDR2 from the germline V gene are KGHSH and LQKENI. CDR3 length equals 15 residues. With 4 bases removed from V and 4 bases from J, the gap between germline ends came to 14 bases. In nucleotides, the CDR3 is TGTGCCAGCTCACAGGGTTTCCTTATGAATCAGCCCCAGCATTTT. Amino acids: CASSQGFLMNQPQHF.

The chain links TRBV19 to TRBJ1-2, with D maybe TRBD1 (5 bases). The CDR3 is 14 amino acids. Between the trimmed V and J ends, which lost 0 bases and 0 bases, there was a span of 5 bases. Germline V gives CDR1 LNHDA, CDR2 SQIVND (reference sequence). The DNA for the CDR3 is TGTGCCAGTAGTATAGAACAGGCTAACTATGGCTACACCTTC. It codes for CASSIEQANYGYTF.

This clone was seen just once. V is TRBV2 and J is TRBJ2-7; maybe TRBD1 (5 bases). The ends were cut back, 1 base at V and 3 bases at J, with 10 bases in the middle. CDR1 SNHLY and CDR2 FYNNEI come from the germline V gene. This CDR3 has 14 residues. The CDR3 loop reads CASSEGGRVYEQYF. Here the CDR3 DNA reads TGTGCCAGCAGTGAAGGGGGCCGGGTCTACGAGCAGTACTTC.

This chain uses TRBV10-1 with TRBJ2-1; 8 bases are shared with TRBD1. Looked up from germline, CDR1 is WNHNN and CDR2 is SYGVQD (reference sequence). Unmatched junction bases numbered 10, after V lost 6 bases and J lost 9 bases. The CDR3 runs to 14 residues. The CDR3, as DNA: TGCGCCAGCAGCCGACAGGGGTTGGGGTCTGAGCAGTTCTTC. It is translated as CASSRQGLGSEQFF.

CDR3 DNA sequence: TGTGCCAGTAATAACGGGGCGATAGGAGAAAAACTGTTTTTT. Translated, it gives CASNNGAIGEKLFF. This rearrangement joins TRBV19 to TRBJ1-4, with TRBD1 as a possible D gene (5 bases). Trimming stripped 7 bases from V and 8 bases from J, with 17 bases between. Germline V CDR1 and CDR2: LNHDA, SQIVND (reference sequence). The CDR3 loop spans 14 amino acids.

The chain has TRBV5-5 and TRBJ1-3; a possible D gene is TRBD1 (5 bases). Germline CDR1 reads SGHKS; CDR2 reads YYEKEE (reference sequence). Trimming stripped 1 base from V and 1 base from J, with 21 bases between. The CDR3 contains 19 residues. CDR3 in DNA: TGTGCCAGCAGCTTGTTAGTTGGTCAAGGGACCACATCTGGAAACACCATATATTTT. Encoded protein: CASSLLVGQGTTSGNTIYF.

This clone has only one observation. J is TRBJ2-4 and V is TRBV5-1, with TRBD1 matching 8 bases. The germline V gene has CDR1 SGHRS and CDR2 YFSETQ. The CDR3 is 15 amino acids. After removal of 0 bases from V and 8 bases from J, the junction contained 7 bases not matched to a gene. The CDR3 is CASSLALGQGHIQYF. CDR3 in DNA: TGCGCCAGCAGCTTGGCCCTCGGACAGGGTCACATTCAGTACTTC.

This chain connects TRBV7-9 to TRBJ2-6; no clear D. Between the trimmed V and J ends, which lost 2 bases and 2 bases, there was a span of 10 bases. The CDR3 length is 16 residues. CDR1 and CDR2 (germline): SEHNR, FQNEAQ (reference sequence). CDR3 amino acids: CASSLSVGTGANVLTF. In nucleotides, the CDR3 is TGTGCCAGCAGCTTAAGTGTTGGGACTGGGGCCAACGTCCTGACTTTC.